These T cell receptor beta chains were read from a single sample in a study of human T cells and chemical hapten exposure. TCRdb re-analysed the RACE reads in MiXCR, keeping a single row per CDR3 protein. In the table there are 190,000 or so distinct CDR3 sequences, approximately 26% of which are singletons. The sequenced sample was whole blood, obtained in connection with sensitization to the hapten diphenylcyclopropenone (DPC). The receptors derive from a woman aged 40 to 50 with alopecia areata. Some clones in this sample may be carry-over from other donors' samples. Each CDR3 is given with its conserved first and last residue. Each record gives: D gene, CDR3 length, V gene, clone size, J gene, CDR3 protein, CDR3 DNA. The D gene is left open where the match is weak. Part of the rows lack a size; the others show once, few, many or a class for expanded clones.

D: .; length: 14; V: TRBV30; size: .; J: TRBJ2-3; CDR3: CAWRVQGGTDTQYF; DNA: TGTGCCTGGAGGGTACAGGGTGGTACAGATACGCAGTATTTT
D: .; length: 14; V: TRBV7-9; size: many; J: TRBJ1-2; CDR3: CASSLSRVDYGYTF; DNA: TGTGCCAGCAGCTTAAGCAGGGTCGACTATGGCTACACCTTC
D: .; length: 13; V: TRBV10-3; size: .; J: TRBJ2-5; CDR3: CAISEQGVETQYF; DNA: TGTGCCATCAGTGAGCAAGGGGTGGAGACCCAGTACTTC
D: .; length: 10; V: TRBV6-1; size: .; J: TRBJ1-1; CDR3: CASSEYEAFF; DNA: TGTGCCAGCAGTGAATACGAAGCTTTCTTT
D: TRBD2; length: 18; V: TRBV4-2; size: few; J: TRBJ2-6; CDR3: CASSQASGRNSGANVLTF; DNA: TGTGCCAGCAGCCAGGCTAGCGGGAGGAACTCTGGGGCCAACGTCCTGACTTTC
D: .; length: 13; V: TRBV7-3; size: few; J: TRBJ1-1; CDR3: CASSFTGNTEAFF; DNA: TGTGCCAGCAGCTTTACAGGTAACACTGAAGCTTTCTTT
D: TRBD2; length: 18; V: TRBV4-3; size: few; J: TRBJ2-3; CDR3: CASSQDRGTSGSADTQYF; DNA: TGCGCCAGCAGCCAAGACCGGGGGACTAGCGGGAGTGCAGATACGCAGTATTTT
D: TRBD2; length: 14; V: TRBV6-2/TRBV6-3; size: .; J: TRBJ2-7; CDR3: CASSFLAGEYEQYF; DNA: TGTGCCAGCAGTTTCCTAGCGGGAGAGTACGAGCAGTACTTC
D: .; length: 13; V: TRBV29-1; size: .; J: TRBJ1-2; CDR3: CSVTDGLGYGYTF; DNA: TGCAGCGTGACAGATGGGCTGGGCTATGGCTACACCTTC
D: TRBD2; length: 13; V: TRBV5-1; size: few; J: TRBJ2-3; CDR3: CASSYGTSGTQYF; DNA: TGCGCCAGCAGCTACGGGACTAGCGGTACGCAGTATTTT
D: .; length: 11; V: TRBV7-2; size: few; J: TRBJ2-7; CDR3: CASSNSYEQYF; DNA: TGTGCCAGCAGCAACTCCTACGAGCAGTACTTC
D: .; length: 15; V: TRBV6-5; size: .; J: TRBJ2-2; CDR3: CASKLDYRAPGELFF; DNA: TGTGCCAGCAAATTAGATTACCGGGCCCCCGGGGAGCTGTTTTTT
D: .; length: 13; V: TRBV12-3/TRBV12-4; size: .; J: TRBJ1-1; CDR3: CASSAGVTTEAFF; DNA: TGTGCCAGCAGCGCCGGGGTGACCACTGAAGCTTTCTTT
D: .; length: 14; V: TRBV12-3/TRBV12-4; size: .; J: TRBJ2-5; CDR3: CASSWVGLKETQYF; DNA: TGTGCCAGCAGTTGGGTGGGACTTAAAGAGACCCAGTACTTC
D: TRBD1; length: 13; V: TRBV29-1; size: once; J: TRBJ1-1; CDR3: CSGGQAGGPEAFF; DNA: TGCAGCGGAGGACAGGCCGGAGGGCCTGAAGCTTTCTTT
D: TRBD1; length: 15; V: TRBV7-9; size: .; J: TRBJ1-5; CDR3: CASSLPGTGNQPQHF; DNA: TGTGCCAGCAGCCTCCCCGGGACAGGGAATCAGCCCCAGCATTTT
D: TRBD2; length: 18; V: TRBV7-9; size: .; J: TRBJ2-6; CDR3: CASSQTSGRPLGANVLTF; DNA: TGTGCCAGCAGCCAGACTAGCGGGAGGCCTCTCGGGGCCAACGTCCTGACTTTC
D: TRBD2; length: 14; V: TRBV6-1; size: .; J: TRBJ2-3; CDR3: CASGVGTRSDTQYF; DNA: TGTGCCAGTGGGGTCGGGACTAGATCAGATACGCAGTATTTT
D: TRBD1; length: 16; V: TRBV7-2; size: .; J: TRBJ2-3; CDR3: CASSNGQGAQPDTQYF; DNA: TGTGCCAGCAGCAACGGACAGGGGGCGCAGCCAGATACGCAGTATTTT
D: .; length: 13; V: TRBV28; size: few; J: TRBJ2-1; CDR3: CASTLANRNEQFF; DNA: TGTGCCAGTACATTGGCCAATCGCAATGAGCAGTTCTTC
D: TRBD2; length: 15; V: TRBV11-2; size: .; J: TRBJ2-5; CDR3: CASREQPLAEETQYF; DNA: TGTGCCAGCAGGGAACAGCCACTAGCGGAAGAGACCCAGTACTTC
D: .; length: 13; V: TRBV28; size: .; J: TRBJ2-2; CDR3: CASSSQATGELFF; DNA: TGTGCCAGCAGCTCGCAAGCTACCGGGGAGCTGTTTTTT
D: .; length: 14; V: TRBV4-3; size: many; J: TRBJ2-2; CDR3: CASSQDQAFGELFF; DNA: TGCGCCAGCAGCCAAGATCAAGCTTTCGGGGAGCTGTTTTTT
D: TRBD1; length: 14; V: TRBV12-3/TRBV12-4; size: many; J: TRBJ1-6; CDR3: CASRPRDRNSPLHF; DNA: TGTGCCAGCAGGCCGCGGGACAGAAATTCACCCCTCCACTTT
D: TRBD2; length: 16; V: TRBV20-1; size: .; J: TRBJ2-7; CDR3: CSARQGLAGVGDEQYF; DNA: TGCAGTGCTAGACAAGGACTAGCGGGAGTGGGTGACGAGCAGTACTTC
D: TRBD1; length: 13; V: TRBV29-1; size: .; J: TRBJ2-7; CDR3: CSVDPGGAGEQYF; DNA: TGCAGCGTTGATCCAGGGGGCGCGGGGGAGCAGTACTTC
D: .; length: 15; V: TRBV28; size: .; J: TRBJ1-5; CDR3: CASTPRGGSNQPQHF; DNA: TGTGCCAGCACCCCGCGCGGGGGCAGCAATCAGCCCCAGCATTTT
D: .; length: 14; V: TRBV7-2; size: .; J: TRBJ1-3; CDR3: CASSLGAVGNTIYF; DNA: TGTGCCAGCAGCTTAGGGGCCGTAGGAAACACCATATATTTT
D: .; length: 14; V: TRBV20-1; size: .; J: TRBJ2-6; CDR3: CSATAWAGANVLTF; DNA: TGCAGTGCAACTGCTTGGGCTGGGGCCAACGTCCTGACTTTC
D: .; length: 13; V: TRBV20-1; size: few; J: TRBJ1-4; CDR3: CSALTLNNEKLFF; DNA: TGCAGTGCTCTGACGCTCAATAATGAAAAACTGTTTTTT